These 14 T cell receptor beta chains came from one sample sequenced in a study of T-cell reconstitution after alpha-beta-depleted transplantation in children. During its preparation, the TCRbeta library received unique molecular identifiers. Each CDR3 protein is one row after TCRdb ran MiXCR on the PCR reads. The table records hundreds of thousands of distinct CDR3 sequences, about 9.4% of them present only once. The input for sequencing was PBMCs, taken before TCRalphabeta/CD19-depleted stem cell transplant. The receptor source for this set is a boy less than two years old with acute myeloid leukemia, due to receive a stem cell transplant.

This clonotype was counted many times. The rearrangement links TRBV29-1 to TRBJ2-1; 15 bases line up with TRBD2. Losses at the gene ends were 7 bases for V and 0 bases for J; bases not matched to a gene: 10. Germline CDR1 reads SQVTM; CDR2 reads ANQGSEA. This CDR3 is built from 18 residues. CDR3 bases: TGCAGCGCCCCGCAGAGGACTAGCGGGGGGGTCTCCTACAATGAGCAGTTCTTC. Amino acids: CSAPQRTSGGVSYNEQFF.

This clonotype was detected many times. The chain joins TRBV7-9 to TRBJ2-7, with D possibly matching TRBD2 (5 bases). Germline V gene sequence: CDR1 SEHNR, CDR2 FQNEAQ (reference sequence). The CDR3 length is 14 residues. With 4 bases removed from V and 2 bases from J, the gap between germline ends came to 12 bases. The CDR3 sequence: CASSSQGGPYEQYF. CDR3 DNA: TGTGCCAGCAGCTCCCAAGGCGGGCCCTACGAGCAGTACTTC.

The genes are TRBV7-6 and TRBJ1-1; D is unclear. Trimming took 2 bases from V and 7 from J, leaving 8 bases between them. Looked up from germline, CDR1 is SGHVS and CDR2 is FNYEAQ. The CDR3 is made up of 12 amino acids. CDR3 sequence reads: CASSLQWSEAFF. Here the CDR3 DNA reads TGTGCCAGCAGCTTACAGTGGAGTGAAGCTTTCTTT.

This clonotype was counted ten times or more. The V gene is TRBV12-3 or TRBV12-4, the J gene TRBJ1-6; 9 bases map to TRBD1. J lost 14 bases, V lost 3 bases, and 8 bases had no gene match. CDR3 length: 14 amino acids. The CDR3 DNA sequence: TGTGCCAGCAGTTTCTGGGACAGGGCTTCCGCCCTCCACTTT. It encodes CASSFWDRASALHF.

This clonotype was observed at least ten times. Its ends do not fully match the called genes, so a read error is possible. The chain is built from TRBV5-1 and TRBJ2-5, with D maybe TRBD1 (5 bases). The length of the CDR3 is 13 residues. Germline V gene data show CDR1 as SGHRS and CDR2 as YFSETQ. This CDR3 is CASSLGAQETQYF. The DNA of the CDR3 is TGTGCCAGCAGTCTTGGGGCACAGGAGACCCAGTACTTC.

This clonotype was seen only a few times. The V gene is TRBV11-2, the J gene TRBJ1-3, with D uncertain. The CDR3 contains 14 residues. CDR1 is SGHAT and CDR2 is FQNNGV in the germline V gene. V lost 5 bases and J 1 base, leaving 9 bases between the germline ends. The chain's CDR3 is CASSRRSSGNTIYF. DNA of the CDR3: TGTGCCAGCAGCCGTAGGTCTTCTGGAAACACCATATATTTT.

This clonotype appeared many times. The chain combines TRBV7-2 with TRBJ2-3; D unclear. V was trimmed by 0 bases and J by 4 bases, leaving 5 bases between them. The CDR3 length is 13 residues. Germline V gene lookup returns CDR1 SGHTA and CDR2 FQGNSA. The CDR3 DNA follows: TGTGCCAGCAGCTTAGCGCCCCCAGATACGCAGTATTTT. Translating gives CASSLAPPDTQYF.

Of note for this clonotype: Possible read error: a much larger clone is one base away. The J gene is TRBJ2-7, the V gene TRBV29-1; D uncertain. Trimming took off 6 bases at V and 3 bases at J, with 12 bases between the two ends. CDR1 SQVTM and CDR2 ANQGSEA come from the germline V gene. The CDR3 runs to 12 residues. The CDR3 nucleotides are TGCAGCGTCGCAGGAAACGTCTACGAGCAGTACTTC. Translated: CSVAGNVYEQYF.

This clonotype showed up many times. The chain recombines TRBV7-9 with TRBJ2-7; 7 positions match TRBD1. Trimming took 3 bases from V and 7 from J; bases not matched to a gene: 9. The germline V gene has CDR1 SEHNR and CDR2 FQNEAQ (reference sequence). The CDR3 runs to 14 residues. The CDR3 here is CASSFTGQDNEQYF. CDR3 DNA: TGTGCCAGCAGCTTTACAGGACAGGATAATGAGCAGTACTTC.

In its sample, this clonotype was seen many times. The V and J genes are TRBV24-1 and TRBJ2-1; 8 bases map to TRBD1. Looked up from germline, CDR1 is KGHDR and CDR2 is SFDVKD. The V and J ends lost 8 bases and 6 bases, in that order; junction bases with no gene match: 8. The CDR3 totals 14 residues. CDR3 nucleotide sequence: TGTGCCACCACTGACAGGGGAATGGGCAATGAGCAGTTCTTC. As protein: CATTDRGMGNEQFF.

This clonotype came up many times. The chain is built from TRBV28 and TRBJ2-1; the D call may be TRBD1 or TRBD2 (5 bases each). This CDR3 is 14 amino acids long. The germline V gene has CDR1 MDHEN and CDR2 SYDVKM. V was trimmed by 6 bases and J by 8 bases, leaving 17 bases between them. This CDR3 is CASSLARRGHEQFF. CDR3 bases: TGTGCCAGCAGCCTAGCCCGCCGGGGCCATGAGCAGTTCTTC.

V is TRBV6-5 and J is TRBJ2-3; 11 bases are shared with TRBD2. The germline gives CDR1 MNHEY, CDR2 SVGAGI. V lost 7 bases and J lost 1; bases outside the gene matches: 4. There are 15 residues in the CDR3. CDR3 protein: CASTLLAGGTDTQYF. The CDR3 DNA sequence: TGTGCCAGCACTTTACTAGCGGGGGGCACAGATACGCAGTATTTT.

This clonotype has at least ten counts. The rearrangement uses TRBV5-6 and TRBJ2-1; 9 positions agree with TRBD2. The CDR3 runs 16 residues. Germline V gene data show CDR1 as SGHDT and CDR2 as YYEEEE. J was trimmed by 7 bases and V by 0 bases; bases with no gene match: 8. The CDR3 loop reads CASSLALAGGWNEQFF. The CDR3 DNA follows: TGTGCCAGCAGCTTGGCCCTGGCGGGGGGGTGGAATGAGCAGTTCTTC.

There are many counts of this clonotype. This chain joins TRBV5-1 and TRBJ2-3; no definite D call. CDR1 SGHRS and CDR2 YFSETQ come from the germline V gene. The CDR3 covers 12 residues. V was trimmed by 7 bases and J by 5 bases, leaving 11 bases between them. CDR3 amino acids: CASSKDLDTQYF. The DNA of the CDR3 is TGCGCCAGCTCGAAGGACCTAGATACGCAGTATTTT.